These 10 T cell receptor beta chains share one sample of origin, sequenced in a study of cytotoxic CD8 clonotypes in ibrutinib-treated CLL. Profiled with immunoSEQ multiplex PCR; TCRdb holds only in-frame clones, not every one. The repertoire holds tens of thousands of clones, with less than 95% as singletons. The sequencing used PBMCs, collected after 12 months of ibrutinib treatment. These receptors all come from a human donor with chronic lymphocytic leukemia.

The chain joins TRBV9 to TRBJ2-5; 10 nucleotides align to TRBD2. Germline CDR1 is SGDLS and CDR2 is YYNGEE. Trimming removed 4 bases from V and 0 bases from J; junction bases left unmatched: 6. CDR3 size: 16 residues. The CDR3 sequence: CASSPYSGRHQETQYF. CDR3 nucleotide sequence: TGTGCCAGCAGCCCCTATAGCGGGAGGCACCAAGAGACCCAGTACTTC.

CDR3 region: CASSLGGQGSGYTF. CDR3 sequence (DNA): TGTGCCAGCAGCTTAGGAGGACAGGGGTCTGGCTACACCTTC. The chain carries TRBV7-3 and TRBJ1-2; 9 bases map to TRBD1. Germline trimming cut 2 bases from V and 7 bases from J; bases unmatched to any gene: 5. In germline, CDR1 is SGHTA, CDR2 FQGTGA. The CDR3 sequence is 14 residues long.

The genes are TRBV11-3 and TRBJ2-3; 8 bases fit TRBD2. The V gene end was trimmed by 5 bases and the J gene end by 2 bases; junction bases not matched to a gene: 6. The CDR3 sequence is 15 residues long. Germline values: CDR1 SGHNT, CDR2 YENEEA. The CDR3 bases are TGTGCCAGCAGCCCGACCGGGAGGGCCACAGATACGCAGTATTTT. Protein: CASSPTGRATDTQYF.

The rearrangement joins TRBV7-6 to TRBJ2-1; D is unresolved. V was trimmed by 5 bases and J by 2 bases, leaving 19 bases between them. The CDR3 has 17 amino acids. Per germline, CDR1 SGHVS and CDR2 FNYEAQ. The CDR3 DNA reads TGTGCCAGCAGCCCGTATGCCGGCGGTAAGACCTACAATGAGCAGTTCTTC. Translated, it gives CASSPYAGGKTYNEQFF.

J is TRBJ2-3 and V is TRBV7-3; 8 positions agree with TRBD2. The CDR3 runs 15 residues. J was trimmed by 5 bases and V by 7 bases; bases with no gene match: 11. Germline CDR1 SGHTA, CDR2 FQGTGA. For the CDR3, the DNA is TGTGCCAGCACCCAGGACGGGACTAGGGGAGATACGCAGTATTTT. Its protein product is CASTQDGTRGDTQYF.

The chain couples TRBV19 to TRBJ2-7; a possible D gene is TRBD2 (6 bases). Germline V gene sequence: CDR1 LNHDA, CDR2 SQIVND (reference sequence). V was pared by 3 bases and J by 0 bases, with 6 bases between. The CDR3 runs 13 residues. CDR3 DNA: TGTGCCAGTAGTATCGGGAGCTCCTACGAGCAGTACTTC. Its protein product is CASSIGSSYEQYF.

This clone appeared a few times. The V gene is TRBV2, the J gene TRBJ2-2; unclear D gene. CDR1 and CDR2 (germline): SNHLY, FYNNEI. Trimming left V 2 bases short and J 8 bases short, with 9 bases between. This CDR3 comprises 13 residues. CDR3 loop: CASSELLQGELFF. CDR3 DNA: TGTGCCAGCAGTGAACTACTTCAGGGGGAGCTGTTTTTT.

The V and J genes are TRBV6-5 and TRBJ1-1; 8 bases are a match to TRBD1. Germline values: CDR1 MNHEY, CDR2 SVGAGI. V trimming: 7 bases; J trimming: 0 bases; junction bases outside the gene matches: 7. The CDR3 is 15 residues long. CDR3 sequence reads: CASKISGGMNTEAFF. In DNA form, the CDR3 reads TGTGCCAGCAAGATATCAGGGGGCATGAACACTGAAGCTTTCTTT.

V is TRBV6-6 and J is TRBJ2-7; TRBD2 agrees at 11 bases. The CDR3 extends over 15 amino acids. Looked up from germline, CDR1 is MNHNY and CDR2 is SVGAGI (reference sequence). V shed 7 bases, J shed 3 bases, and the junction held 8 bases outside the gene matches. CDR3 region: CASTQKTSGVYEQYF. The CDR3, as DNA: TGTGCCAGCACCCAGAAGACTAGCGGGGTCTACGAGCAGTACTTC.

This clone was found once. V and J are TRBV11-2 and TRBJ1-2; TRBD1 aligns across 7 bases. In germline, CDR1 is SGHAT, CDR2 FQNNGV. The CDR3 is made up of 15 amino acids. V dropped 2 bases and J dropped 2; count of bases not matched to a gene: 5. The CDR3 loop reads CASSLLRTGNYGYTF. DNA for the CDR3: TGTGCCAGCAGCTTACTTAGGACAGGCAACTATGGCTACACCTTC.